The rows below give T cell receptor beta chains drawn from one sample of a study of T cell responses to AZD1222 COVID-19 vaccine. Profiled with immunoSEQ multiplex PCR; TCRdb holds only in-frame clones, not every one. Here the sample spans over 120,000 clones, roughly 90% being singletons. The material was peripheral blood, obtained 28 days after the second AZD1222 dose. The receptors derive from an adult who received the AZD1222 COVID-19 vaccine. Both conserved end residues are part of each CDR3. Each record gives: clone size, V gene, D gene, J gene, CDR3 protein, CDR3 DNA. A D gene is named only where the DNA matches it firmly. The size field is filled for only some rows; it gives once, few, many or a size class.

-	TRBV30	-	TRBJ1-3	CAWSYSENTIYF	TGTGCCTGGAGCTACAGTGAAAACACCATATATTTT
-	TRBV7-9	TRBD1	TRBJ1-4	CASTSGQGVEKLFF	TGTGCCAGCACCTCTGGGCAGGGGGTTGAAAAACTGTTTTTT
-	TRBV9	-	TRBJ2-1	CASSGVGSGYNEQFF	TGTGCCAGCAGCGGGGTAGGGTCTGGCTACAATGAGCAGTTCTTC
-	TRBV6-2/TRBV6-3	-	TRBJ1-2	CASSYSREGGYGYTF	TGTGCCAGCAGTTACAGTCGAGAGGGAGGCTATGGCTACACCTTC
-	TRBV30	-	TRBJ2-7	CAWKGPERDVGEQYF	TGTGCCTGGAAGGGCCCCGAACGGGATGTGGGCGAGCAGTACTTC
-	TRBV5-4	TRBD1	TRBJ2-7	CASSRPGTAQSYEQYF	TGTGCCAGCAGCCGTCCGGGGACAGCCCAGTCCTACGAGCAGTACTTC
-	TRBV7-9	-	TRBJ1-3	CASILLSF	TGTGCCAGCATCCTCCTCTCTTTT
-	TRBV28	-	TRBJ1-1	CASSPIGLNTEAFF	TGTGCCAGCAGCCCGATTGGGCTGAACACTGAAGCTTTCTTT
-	TRBV7-8	-	TRBJ2-1	CASSPGGASRTYEQFF	TGTGCCAGCAGCCCCGGCGGGGCCTCCCGCACCTATGAGCAGTTCTTC
-	TRBV4-2	TRBD1	TRBJ1-4	CASSQDLWDRVTEKLFF	TGTGCCAGCAGCCAAGATTTATGGGACAGGGTTACCGAAAAACTGTTTTTT
-	TRBV6-2/TRBV6-3	TRBD1	TRBJ2-5	CASSRVLGQGGETQYF	TGTGCCAGCAGTCGTGTGTTGGGACAGGGTGGAGAGACCCAGTACTTC
-	TRBV30	-	TRBJ1-5	CAWSVQGDQPQHF	TGTGCCTGGAGTGTACAGGGAGATCAGCCCCAGCATTTT
-	TRBV19	TRBD1	TRBJ1-2	CASSTGTVYGYTF	TGTGCCAGTAGCACCGGGACAGTGTATGGCTACACCTTC
-	TRBV18	-	TRBJ2-6	CASSPPASGANVLTF	TGTGCCAGCTCACCCCCGGCCTCTGGGGCCAACGTCCTGACTTTC
-	TRBV12-3/TRBV12-4	-	TRBJ1-1	CASSPPKGEAFF	TGTGCCAGCAGTCCCCCGAAGGGAGAAGCTTTCTTT
-	TRBV7-3	-	TRBJ2-3	CASSSGTTTDTQYF	TGTGCCAGCAGCTCCGGGACAACCACAGATACGCAGTATTTT
-	TRBV30	TRBD1	TRBJ2-1	CAWSVGQGYNEQFF	TGTGCCTGGAGTGTAGGACAGGGCTACAATGAGCAGTTCTTC
-	TRBV29-1	-	TRBJ2-1	CSVEGWVAGNEQFF	TGCAGCGTTGAGGGGTGGGTGGCAGGGAATGAGCAGTTCTTC
-	TRBV4-1	-	TRBJ2-1	CASSHLNTPRLVMGVDEQFF	TGCGCCAGCAGCCACCTGAATACCCCCCGGCTAGTCATGGGTGTGGATGAGCAGTTCTTC
-	TRBV5-4	-	TRBJ1-6	CASSLAGMNSPLHF	TGTGCCAGCAGCTTGGCAGGGATGAATTCACCCCTCCACTTT
-	TRBV5-3	-	TRBJ1-4	CARSLSPGPENEKLFF	TGTGCCAGAAGCTTATCACCGGGACCCGAAAATGAAAAACTGTTTTTT
-	TRBV7-2	-	TRBJ2-1	CASSPSLARNEQFF	TGTGCCAGCAGCCCGTCGTTAGCGAGGAATGAGCAGTTCTTC
-	TRBV6-2/TRBV6-3	-	TRBJ2-3	CASSYTAGTDTQYF	TGTGCCAGCAGTTATACCGCGGGCACAGATACGCAGTATTTT
-	TRBV21-1	-	TRBJ2-1	CAGGGGLAANEQFF	TGTGCCGGAGGGGGGGGACTAGCGGCCAATGAGCAGTTCTTC
-	TRBV28	TRBD1	TRBJ2-7	CASTEPSGQGAYEQYF	TGTGCCAGCACCGAACCGTCGGGACAGGGAGCCTACGAGCAGTACTTC
once	TRBV5-4	-	TRBJ1-1	CASSHKQRNTEAFF	TGTGCCAGCAGCCATAAGCAGAGAAACACTGAAGCTTTCTTT
-	TRBV25-1	-	TRBJ2-1	CASRDGSYNEQFF	TGTGCCAGTCGGGACGGGTCCTACAATGAGCAGTTCTTC
-	TRBV5-1	-	TRBJ2-7	CASSLVGSYEQYF	TGCGCCAGCAGCTTGGTTGGGTCCTACGAGCAGTACTTC
-	TRBV30	-	TRBJ1-2	CAWQGAGYGYTF	TGTGCCTGGCAGGGAGCGGGTTATGGCTACACCTTC
-	TRBV2	TRBD1	TRBJ1-1	CASSELGQGARVAFF	TGTGCCAGCAGTGAGCTGGGACAGGGGGCGCGGGTCGCTTTCTTT
-	TRBV6-1	-	TRBJ2-5	CASSEWTVYDQETQYF	TGTGCCAGCAGTGAATGGACCGTATACGACCAAGAGACCCAGTACTTC
-	TRBV9	TRBD2	TRBJ2-5	CASSVTGTKGETQYF	TGTGCCAGCAGCGTGACCGGGACTAAAGGGGAGACCCAGTACTTC
once	TRBV7-9	-	TRBJ1-4	CASSSKGQKNEKLFF	TGTGCCAGCAGCTCAAAAGGACAGAAGAATGAAAAACTGTTTTTT
-	TRBV4-1	-	TRBJ2-1	CASSHFAVGNEQFF	TGCGCCAGCAGCCATTTCGCCGTTGGCAATGAGCAGTTCTTC
once	TRBV7-2	-	TRBJ1-1	CASSYSVGGGPRDTEAFF	TGTGCCAGCAGCTACTCGGTCGGGGGGGGACCTCGGGACACTGAAGCTTTCTTT
few	TRBV4-3	-	TRBJ1-4	CASSQALRATNEKLFF	TGCGCCAGCAGCCAAGCGTTAAGGGCAACTAATGAAAAACTGTTTTTT
-	TRBV7-3	-	TRBJ1-5	CASSLSRNQPQHF	TGTGCCAGCAGCTTATCGCGCAATCAGCCCCAGCATTTT
-	TRBV6-5	TRBD1	TRBJ1-2	CASRPTGTGNYGYTF	TGTGCCAGCAGACCCACCGGGACAGGGAACTATGGCTACACCTTC
once	TRBV12-3/TRBV12-4	-	TRBJ1-2	CASSFWRYYGYTF	TGTGCCAGCAGTTTTTGGCGGTACTATGGCTACACCTTC
-	TRBV5-1	-	TRBJ1-2	CASNPGTGGRGYTF	TGCGCCAGCAATCCCGGGACTGGTGGCAGGGGCTACACCTTC
-	TRBV29-1	-	TRBJ1-2	CSVEIGGRTHGYTF	TGCAGCGTTGAAATCGGGGGGCGAACCCATGGCTACACCTTC
-	TRBV19	TRBD1	TRBJ1-4	CASSISDGAGGFEKLFF	TGTGCCAGTAGTATCTCCGACGGGGCAGGGGGCTTTGAAAAACTGTTTTTT
-	TRBV4-3	-	TRBJ1-4	CASSQDRMGEKLFF	TGCGCCAGCAGCCAAGATCGAATGGGGGAAAAACTGTTTTTT
-	TRBV6-2/TRBV6-3	TRBD1	TRBJ2-7	CASSYSWDSSYEQYF	TGTGCCAGCAGTTACTCCTGGGACAGCTCCTACGAGCAGTACTTC
-	TRBV30	-	TRBJ1-2	CAWTTAYYGYTF	TGTGCCTGGACGACAGCTTACTATGGCTACACCTTC
-	TRBV7-6	TRBD2	TRBJ2-1	CASSSPSGGSYNEQFF	TGTGCCAGCAGCTCCCCGAGCGGGGGCTCCTACAATGAGCAGTTCTTC
-	TRBV6-5	TRBD1	TRBJ1-1	CASSYPKTGGETEAFF	TGTGCCAGCAGTTACCCAAAAACAGGGGGCGAGACTGAAGCTTTCTTT
-	TRBV3-1/TRBV3-2	-	TRBJ2-3	CASSQAGNTQYF	TGTGCCAGCAGCCAAGCCGGGAATACGCAGTATTTT
-	TRBV11-1	-	TRBJ2-7	CASSLANGQNYEQYF	TGTGCCAGCAGCTTAGCTAACGGCCAAAACTACGAGCAGTACTTC
-	TRBV25-1	-	TRBJ1-2	CASSESRTQGYTF	TGTGCCAGCAGTGAATCTAGGACTCAAGGCTACACCTTC
-	TRBV6-2/TRBV6-3	-	TRBJ1-5	CASSYKDFQHF	TGTGCCAGCAGTTACAAAGACTTCCAGCATTTT
-	TRBV27	TRBD2	TRBJ2-7	CASSLQPLAGAEEQYF	TGTGCCAGCAGTTTACAGCCACTAGCGGGAGCAGAAGAGCAGTACTTC
-	TRBV29-1	TRBD1	TRBJ2-7	CSAVTGARSYEQYF	TGCAGCGCTGTGACAGGGGCGCGCTCCTACGAGCAGTACTTC
-	TRBV4-2	TRBD2	TRBJ2-1	CASSQDPSGINNEQFF	TGTGCCAGCAGCCAAGATCCTAGCGGGATCAACAATGAGCAGTTCTTC
-	TRBV30	-	TRBJ1-1	CAWRRASNPGAFF	TGTGCCTGGCGTAGAGCCTCAAACCCAGGGGCTTTCTTT
once	TRBV24-1	-	TRBJ1-5	CATSDSGTPQPQHF	TGTGCCACCAGTGATTCGGGAACTCCTCAGCCCCAGCATTTT
-	TRBV5-1	-	TRBJ1-1	CASRGEDTEAFF	TGCGCCAGCAGGGGGGAGGACACTGAAGCTTTCTTT
-	TRBV20-1	-	TRBJ2-1	CSARDTAEQFF	TGCAGTGCTAGAGATACGGCAGAGCAGTTCTTC
-	TRBV10-3	-	TRBJ1-1	CAISQNTEAFF	TGTGCCATCAGTCAGAACACTGAAGCTTTCTTT